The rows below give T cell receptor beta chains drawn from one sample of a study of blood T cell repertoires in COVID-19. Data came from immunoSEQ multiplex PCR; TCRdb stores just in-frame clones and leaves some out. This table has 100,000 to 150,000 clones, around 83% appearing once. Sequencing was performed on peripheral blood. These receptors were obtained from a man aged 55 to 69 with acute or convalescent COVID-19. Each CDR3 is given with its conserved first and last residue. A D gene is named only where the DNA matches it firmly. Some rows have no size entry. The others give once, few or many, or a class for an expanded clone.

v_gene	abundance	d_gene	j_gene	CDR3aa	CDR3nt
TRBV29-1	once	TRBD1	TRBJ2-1	CSVGRDSAYNEQFF	TGCAGCGTTGGCCGGGACAGTGCCTACAATGAGCAGTTCTTC
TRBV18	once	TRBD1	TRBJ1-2	CASSTQGQGVAYGYTF	TGTGCCAGCTCAACCCAGGGACAGGGGGTTGCCTATGGCTACACCTTC
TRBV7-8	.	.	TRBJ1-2	CASSPLRQGYSGYTF	TGTGCCAGCAGCCCACTGCGGCAGGGGTACTCTGGCTACACCTTC
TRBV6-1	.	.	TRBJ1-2	CASSEYRVEDNGYTF	TGTGCCAGCAGTGAATACAGGGTAGAGGATAATGGCTACACCTTC
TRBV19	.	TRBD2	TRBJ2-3	CASSIRSGRLWSTDTQYF	TGTGCCAGTAGTATACGTAGCGGGAGGTTGTGGTCCACAGATACGCAGTATTTT
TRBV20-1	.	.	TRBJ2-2	CSATNTGELFF	TGCAGTGCCACAAACACCGGGGAGCTGTTTTTT
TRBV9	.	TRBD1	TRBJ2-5	CASSETGDSQETQYF	TGTGCCAGCAGCGAAACAGGGGACAGTCAAGAGACCCAGTACTTC
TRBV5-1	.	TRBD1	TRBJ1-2	CASSYPQGDFYGYTF	TGCGCCAGCAGCTACCCTCAGGGGGACTTCTATGGCTACACCTTC
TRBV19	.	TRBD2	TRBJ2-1	CASSIGLAGGYNEQFF	TGTGCCAGTAGTATCGGACTAGCGGGAGGGTACAATGAGCAGTTCTTC
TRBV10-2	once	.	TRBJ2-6	CASSHMAPGANVLTF	TGCGCCAGCAGTCATATGGCCCCTGGGGCCAACGTCCTGACTTTC
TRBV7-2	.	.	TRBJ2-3	CASSSTYTQYF	TGTGCCAGCAGCTCTACTTATACGCAGTATTTT
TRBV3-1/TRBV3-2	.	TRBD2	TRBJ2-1	CASSQDLLAGNEQFF	TGTGCCAGCAGCCAAGATTTACTAGCGGGAAATGAGCAGTTCTTC
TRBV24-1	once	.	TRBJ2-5	CATSDPTGEGETQYF	TGTGCCACCAGTGATCCGACAGGGGAGGGGGAGACCCAGTACTTC
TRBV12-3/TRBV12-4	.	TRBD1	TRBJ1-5	CASSRTGARTQHF	TGTGCCAGCAGTCGGACAGGGGCGAGAACCCAGCATTTT
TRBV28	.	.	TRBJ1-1	CASSRGSTEAFF	TGTGCCAGCAGCCGAGGGTCCACTGAAGCTTTCTTT
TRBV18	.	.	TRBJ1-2	CASSPAGESGYTF	TGTGCCAGCTCACCAGCAGGGGAAAGCGGCTACACCTTC
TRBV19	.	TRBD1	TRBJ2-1	CASRVDRASSYNEQFF	TGTGCCAGTAGGGTGGACAGGGCCAGCTCCTACAATGAGCAGTTCTTC
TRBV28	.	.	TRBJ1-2	CASRSGQLYGYTF	TGTGCCAGCAGAAGTGGACAGCTTTATGGCTACACCTTC
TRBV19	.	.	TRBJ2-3	CASTVAVSTDTQYF	TGTGCCAGTACGGTCGCGGTCAGCACAGATACGCAGTATTTT
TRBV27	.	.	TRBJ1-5	CASSSVTGVSNQPQHF	TGTGCCAGCAGTTCAGTGACAGGCGTTAGCAATCAGCCCCAGCATTTT
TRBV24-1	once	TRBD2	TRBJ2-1	CATSDSLAGVYSEQFF	TGTGCCACCAGTGATAGTTTAGCGGGAGTGTACAGTGAGCAGTTCTTC
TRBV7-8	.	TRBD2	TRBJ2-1	CASTPGRAGEQFF	TGTGCCAGCACCCCCGGGAGGGCTGGTGAGCAGTTCTTC
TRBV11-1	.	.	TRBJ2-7	CASSLMMLATYEQYF	TGTGCCAGCAGCTTAATGATGCTAGCTACCTACGAGCAGTACTTC
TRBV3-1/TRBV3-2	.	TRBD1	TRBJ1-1	CASSQGDRAWGGGTEAFF	TGTGCCAGCAGCCAAGGGGACAGGGCCTGGGGGGGCGGCACTGAAGCTTTCTTT
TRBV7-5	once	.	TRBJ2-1	CVRSLTRNNEQFF	TGTGTCAGAAGCTTAACGAGAAACAATGAGCAGTTCTTC
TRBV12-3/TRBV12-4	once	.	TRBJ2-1	CASSLEQINEQFF	TGTGCCAGCAGTTTAGAACAGATCAATGAGCAGTTCTTC
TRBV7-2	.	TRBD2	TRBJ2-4	CASSLVRAGGAKNIQYF	TGTGCCAGCAGCTTAGTACGGGCCGGGGGGGCCAAAAACATTCAGTACTTC
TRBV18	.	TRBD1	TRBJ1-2	CASSLGTDPNYGYTF	TGTGCCAGCTCCCTCGGGACAGACCCTAACTATGGCTACACCTTC
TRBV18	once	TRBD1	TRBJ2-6	CASSPQLTGAYSGANVLTF	TGTGCCAGCTCACCACAACTAACAGGGGCGTACTCTGGGGCCAACGTCCTGACTTTC
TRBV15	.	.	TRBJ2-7	CATSREPGVSYEQYF	TGTGCCACCAGCAGAGAGCCGGGGGTTAGCTACGAGCAGTACTTC
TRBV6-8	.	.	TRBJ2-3	CASPLGRRGADTQYF	TGTGCCAGTCCCCTCGGGCGCAGGGGTGCGGATACGCAGTATTTT
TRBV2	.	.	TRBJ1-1	CASMVYGSTEAFF	TGTGCCAGCATGGTATACGGGAGCACTGAAGCTTTCTTT
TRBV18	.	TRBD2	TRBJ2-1	CASSPGTSGQFF	TGTGCCAGCTCACCTGGGACTAGCGGCCAGTTCTTC
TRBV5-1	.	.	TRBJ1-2	CASSQGRNYGYTF	TGCGCCAGCAGTCAGGGGCGTAACTATGGCTACACCTTC
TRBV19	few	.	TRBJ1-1	CASSIRMRDTEAFF	TGTGCCAGTAGTATACGTATGAGGGACACTGAAGCTTTCTTT
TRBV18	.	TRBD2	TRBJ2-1	CASSPPAGEGQFF	TGTGCCAGCTCACCACCGGCCGGGGAGGGGCAGTTCTTC
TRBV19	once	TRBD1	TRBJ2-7	CASSIKTGPTYEQYF	TGTGCCAGTAGTATAAAGACAGGGCCTACCTACGAGCAGTACTTC
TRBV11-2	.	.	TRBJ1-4	CATQRAANEKLFF	TGTGCCACCCAGCGGGCTGCTAATGAAAAACTGTTTTTT
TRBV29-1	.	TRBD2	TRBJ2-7	CSVAAGTSGYYEQYF	TGCAGCGTTGCGGCCGGGACTAGCGGTTACTACGAGCAGTACTTC
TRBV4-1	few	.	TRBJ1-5	CASSQDLSGVQPQHF	TGCGCCAGCAGCCAAGATTTATCAGGCGTTCAGCCCCAGCATTTT
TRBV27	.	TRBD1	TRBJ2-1	CASSPRTGGSGEQFF	TGTGCCAGCAGCCCGCGGACAGGGGGCTCTGGTGAGCAGTTCTTC
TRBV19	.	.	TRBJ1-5	CASTPPERQPQHF	TGTGCCAGTACCCCTCCGGAGAGGCAGCCCCAGCATTTT
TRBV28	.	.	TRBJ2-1	CASSLLENEQFF	TGTGCCAGCAGTTTACTCGAGAATGAGCAGTTCTTC
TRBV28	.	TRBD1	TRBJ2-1	CASSSSGTAIYNEQFF	TGTGCCAGCAGTTCCTCCGGGACAGCGATCTACAATGAGCAGTTCTTC
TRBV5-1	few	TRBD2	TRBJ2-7	CASSFASGAYEQYF	TGCGCCAGCAGCTTCGCTAGCGGTGCCTACGAGCAGTACTTC
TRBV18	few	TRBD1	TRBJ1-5	CASSQTGAVQPQHF	TGTGCCAGCTCGCAGACAGGGGCGGTTCAGCCCCAGCATTTT
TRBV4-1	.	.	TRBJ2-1	CASSHKIARSEYNEQFF	TGCGCCAGCAGCCACAAGATTGCACGGAGTGAATACAATGAGCAGTTCTTC
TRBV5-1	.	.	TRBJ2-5	CASSGTGNQETQYF	TGCGCCAGCAGCGGCACCGGGAACCAAGAGACCCAGTACTTC
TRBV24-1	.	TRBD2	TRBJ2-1	CATSDPLAGRNNEQFF	TGTGCCACCAGTGACCCTCTAGCGGGCAGGAACAATGAGCAGTTCTTC
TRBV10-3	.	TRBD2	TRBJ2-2	CAISLTSGAGELFF	TGTGCCATCAGCTTGACTAGCGGAGCCGGGGAGCTGTTTTTT
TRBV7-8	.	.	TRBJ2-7	CASSLGWASSYEQYF	TGTGCCAGCAGCTTAGGGTGGGCCAGCTCCTACGAGCAGTACTTC
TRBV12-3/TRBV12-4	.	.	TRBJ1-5	CASTPQGNQPQHF	TGTGCCAGCACCCCCCAGGGAAATCAGCCCCAGCATTTT
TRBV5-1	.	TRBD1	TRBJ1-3	CASSRGGGSSGNTIYF	TGCGCCAGCAGCAGAGGAGGGGGCAGCTCTGGAAACACCATATATTTT